The rows below give T cell receptor beta chains drawn from one sample of a study of T cell responses to AZD1222 COVID-19 vaccine. This table comes from immunoSEQ multiplex PCR, and its TCRdb copy is limited to in-frame clones, with some not included. The data show roughly 140,000 clones, with around 86% seen just once and about a tenth held by the top ten. The sequences come from peripheral blood, collected 28 days after the second AZD1222 dose. The receptor source for this set is an adult who received the AZD1222 COVID-19 vaccine. CDR3s leave out the opening cysteine and the closing phenylalanine or tryptophan.

v_call	j_call	cdr3_aa
TRBV18	TRBJ2-3	ASSNGAGGEDTQY
TRBV11-2	TRBJ2-2	ASSLARGTGGIGELF
TRBV7-2	TRBJ2-1	ASSSLRINNEQF
TRBV7-2	TRBJ2-1	ASIQAGGPHNEQF
TRBV11-2	TRBJ2-7	ASSFRTGQFSYEQY
TRBV6-5	TRBJ1-3	ASRSWTGVNTIY
TRBV3-1/TRBV3-2	TRBJ2-1	ASSSQGAISYNEQF
TRBV11-2	TRBJ2-3	ASSPVGGASGTDTQY
TRBV3-1/TRBV3-2	TRBJ2-2	ASSQRQGNTGELF
TRBV5-8	TRBJ1-1	ASSMNTGTTVAF
TRBV5-4	TRBJ2-7	ASSLDRGGLAAEQY
TRBV25-1	TRBJ2-1	ASSGFRDGYNEQF
TRBV7-2	TRBJ1-2	ASSWDSTNYGYT
TRBV5-1	TRBJ2-4	ASSLAWDSKNIQY
TRBV7-9	TRBJ1-1	ASRLPGREDTEAF
TRBV2	TRBJ2-1	GLAGENEQF
TRBV11-3	TRBJ2-1	ASSSGVLGNEQF
TRBV15	TRBJ2-5	ATSRDPRETQY
TRBV3-1/TRBV3-2	TRBJ2-2	ACARTGTTGTGELF
TRBV5-1	TRBJ2-1	ASSLATSNEQF
TRBV10-3	TRBJ1-2	AISEKAGANYGYT